A single sample is the source of the 25 T cell receptor beta chains below, sequenced in a study of T cell repertoires in cytomegalovirus infection. Their target antigens are unknown. MiXCR was run by TCRdb on the reads, yielding one entry per CDR3 protein. The data contain about 830,000 distinct CDR3 sequences, approximately 32% of them singletons. Sequenced here: cultured CD8+ T cells from PBMCs, sampled from culture after CMV antigen stimulation. The receptors stem from a human donor in good health (CMV status not recorded). Some clones in this sample may be carry-over from other donors' samples.

This clonotype was seen at least ten times. CDR3 protein: CASSLAPGQGEIYTF. The CDR3 DNA reads as TGTGCCAGCAGCTTAGCGCCGGGACAGGGGGAGATCTACACCTTC. V gene TRBV7-6 combines with J gene TRBJ1-2; 11 nucleotides align to TRBD1. Germline V gives CDR1 SGHVS, CDR2 FNYEAQ. The CDR3 extends over 15 amino acids. V was pared by 0 bases and J by 10 bases, with 7 bases of the junction left unmatched.

This clonotype came up a few times. The chain employs TRBV7-3 and TRBJ1-1; 9 nucleotides line up with TRBD1. This CDR3 has 15 amino acids. Germline-derived CDR1 and CDR2 are SGHTA and FQGTGA. The J segment lost 4 bases and the V segment lost 2 bases, leaving 5 bases of the junction unmatched. The CDR3 DNA sequence: TGTGCCAGCAGCTTATCCGGGGGACAGGGCACTGAAGCTTTCTTT. This sequence encodes CASSLSGGQGTEAFF.

The chain links TRBV6-6 to TRBJ2-3; 8 bases align to TRBD1. CDR1 MNHNY and CDR2 SVGAGI come from the germline V gene (reference sequence). With V trimmed by 10 bases and J by 5 bases, 20 bases remained unmatched. The CDR3 extends over 17 amino acids. Here the CDR3 DNA reads TGTGCCACCATGAGGAGAGTGTACAGGGGGGAGGAAGATACGCAGTATTTT. Translation: CATMRRVYRGEEDTQYF.

This clonotype was detected only a few times. The chain couples TRBV19 to TRBJ1-5; D may be TRBD1 (6 bases). The CDR3 sequence is 16 residues long. The germline V gene has CDR1 LNHDA and CDR2 SQIVND (reference sequence). Trimming took 6 bases from V and 1 from J, leaving 16 bases between them. CDR3 bases: TGTGCCAGTAGCCCAACAGGGTATGGGAGCAATCAGCCCCAGCATTTT. Its protein is CASSPTGYGSNQPQHF.

This clonotype was counted many times. The chain combines TRBV7-8 with TRBJ2-7; D not resolved. The CDR3 is 14 residues long. Looked up from germline, CDR1 is SGHVS and CDR2 is FQNEAQ. The V end was cut by 6 bases, the J end by 0 bases, with 12 bases between. The CDR3 sequence is CASSAPDDSYEQYV. The CDR3 DNA sequence: TGTGCCAGCAGTGCACCCGACGACTCCTACGAGCAGTACGTC.

This clonotype was counted at least ten times. V usage is TRBV11-2 and J usage is TRBJ2-4, with D perhaps TRBD2 (5 bases). In germline, CDR1 is SGHAT, CDR2 FQNNGV. Deletions cut 0 bases from V and 1 base from J, with 10 bases between. CDR3 length: 16 residues. The CDR3 here is CASSLEEARAKNIQYF. The CDR3 nucleotides read TGTGCCAGCAGCTTAGAGGAGGCTAGGGCCAAAAACATTCAGTACTTC.

Ten or more counts support this clonotype. The rearrangement links TRBV6-6 to TRBJ2-1; the match to TRBD2 covers 8 bases. The V and J ends lost 5 bases and 2 bases, in that order; junction bases with no gene match: 5. From germline, CDR1 is MNHNY and CDR2 SVGAGI (reference sequence). The CDR3 sequence is 15 residues long. The DNA for the CDR3 is TGTGCCAGCAGTCCGCGGGGGGCTCCCTACAATGAGCAGTTCTTC. This codes for CASSPRGAPYNEQFF.

This clonotype came up a few times. This chain uses TRBV18 with TRBJ1-5; 7 positions agree with TRBD1. Germline lookup yields CDR1 KGHSH and CDR2 LQKENI. The CDR3 runs to 19 residues. With V trimmed by 2 bases and J by 0 bases, 13 bases remained unmatched. DNA for the CDR3: TGTGCCAGCTCACCAGCAGGGACAGCAGGGAGTTATAGCAATCAGCCCCAGCATTTT. Residues: CASSPAGTAGSYSNQPQHF.

This clonotype was seen at least ten times. The chain joins TRBV7-6 to TRBJ2-3; D not resolved. CDR1 and CDR2 (germline): SGHVS, FNYEAQ. The length of the CDR3 is 15 residues. Trimming took off 1 base at V and 4 bases at J, with 12 bases between the two ends. In nucleotides, the CDR3 is TGTGCCAGCAGCTTAGGAGAGACGTTCGCAGATACGCAGTATTTT. It translates to CASSLGETFADTQYF.

The gene calls are TRBV5-1 and TRBJ2-7; D is perhaps TRBD1 or TRBD2 (5 bases each). The germline V and J ends were trimmed by 4 bases and 4 bases, with 21 bases remaining between them. Per germline, CDR1 SGHRS and CDR2 YFSETQ. The CDR3 extends over 16 amino acids. This CDR3 is CASSPGFESWGYEQYV. In DNA, the CDR3 is TGCGCCAGCAGCCCGGGATTTGAGAGTTGGGGGTACGAGCAGTACGTC.

V and J are TRBV14 and TRBJ2-7; tentative D call: TRBD1 (6 bases). The ends were cut back, 0 bases at V and 5 bases at J, with 14 bases in the middle. Germline V gene lookup returns CDR1 SGHDN and CDR2 FVKESK. The CDR3 is made up of 15 amino acids. The CDR3 reads CASSQDWQGSNEQYF. CDR3 nucleotide sequence: TGTGCCAGCAGCCAAGATTGGCAGGGGTCAAACGAGCAGTACTTC.

This rearrangement joins TRBV7-9 to TRBJ2-5; 10 bases align to TRBD2. Germline CDR1 SEHNR, CDR2 FQNEAQ (reference sequence). Trimming cost V 3 bases and J 2 bases; bases outside gene matches: 6. This CDR3 region has 16 residues. As DNA, the CDR3 is TGTGCCAGCAGCTTTCTACTAGCGGGGATTCAAGAGACCCAGTACTTC. Protein product: CASSFLLAGIQETQYF.

This chain joins TRBV4-3 and TRBJ1-1; no definite D call. V was cut by 0 bases and J by 0 bases, with 17 bases left in between. Germline V gene lookup returns CDR1 LGHNA and CDR2 YSLEER. CDR3 size: 18 residues. CDR3 sequence: CASSQDKDTDLMNTEAFF. The CDR3 nucleotides are TGCGCCAGCAGCCAAGATAAGGATACAGACCTCATGAACACTGAAGCTTTCTTT.

The V call is TRBV6-6, the J call TRBJ2-4; D uncertain. This CDR3 has 15 residues. Germline values: CDR1 MNHNY, CDR2 SVGAGI (reference sequence). The V end was cut by 4 bases, the J end by 0 bases, with 10 bases between. CDR3 DNA: TGTGCCAGCAGTTCCCAGGCACTAGCCAAAAACATTCAGTACTTC. It codes for CASSSQALAKNIQYF.

This clonotype has just a few counts. This chain uses TRBV11-2 with TRBJ2-2, with 11 bases aligning to TRBD1. Trimming removed 4 bases from V and 6 bases from J; junction bases left unmatched: 4. Germline V gene data show CDR1 as SGHAT and CDR2 as FQNNGV. The CDR3 covers 15 residues. The CDR3 DNA follows: TGTGCCAGCAGCTGGGGGGGACAGGGGGCCGGGGAGCTGTTTTTT. Translating gives CASSWGGQGAGELFF.

V and J are TRBV27 and TRBJ2-1; 13 nucleotides match TRBD2. Germline lookup yields CDR1 MNHEY and CDR2 SMNVEV (reference sequence). CDR3 size: 18 residues. V dropped 2 bases and J dropped 4; count of bases not matched to a gene: 8. The CDR3 here is CASSLGGGLAGLYNEQFF. DNA of the CDR3: TGTGCCAGCAGTTTAGGGGGGGGACTAGCGGGGCTGTACAATGAGCAGTTCTTC.

This clonotype was counted a few times. The chain combines TRBV7-9 with TRBJ2-1, with a tentative D call TRBD2 (5 bases). In germline, CDR1 is SEHNR, CDR2 FQNEAQ (reference sequence). The CDR3 covers 15 residues. Trimming took 4 bases from V and 2 from J, leaving 12 bases between them. The CDR3 sequence is CASSSTPAAYNEQFF. The CDR3 DNA sequence: TGTGCCAGCAGCTCCACTCCAGCGGCCTACAATGAGCAGTTCTTC.

The chain has TRBV19 and TRBJ1-1; D is unresolved. Germline loops: CDR1 LNHDA, CDR2 SQIVND (reference sequence). Deletions cut 5 bases from V and 2 bases from J, with 9 bases between. The CDR3 runs 13 residues. Here the CDR3 DNA reads TGTGCCAGTAGTGCCAGTGGCAACACTGAAGCTTTCTTT. This translates into CASSASGNTEAFF.

The CDR3 loop is CASSLGRGQVAFF. CDR3 bases: TGTGCCAGCAGCTTAGGCAGGGGGCAGGTAGCTTTCTTT. The V call is TRBV13, the J call TRBJ1-1; TRBD1 aligns across 8 bases. The germline gives CDR1 PRHDT, CDR2 FYEKMQ (reference sequence). There are 13 residues in the CDR3. V shed 0 bases, J shed 10 bases, and the junction held 4 bases outside the gene matches.

The gene calls are TRBV19 and TRBJ1-1; D may be TRBD1 (5 bases). Germline-derived CDR1 and CDR2 are LNHDA and SQIVND (reference sequence). This CDR3 is built from 15 residues. The V and J ends lost 7 bases and 0 bases respectively, with 15 bases between them. CDR3 protein: CASTTWSRVNTEAFF. CDR3 nucleotides: TGTGCCAGTACCACTTGGTCCAGGGTGAACACTGAAGCTTTCTTT. Complete variable domain (other parts from reference TRBV19 and TRBJ1-1): DGGITQSPKYLFRKEGQNVTLSCEQNLNHDAMYWYRQDPGQGLRLIYYSQIVNDFQKGDIAEGYSVSREKKESFPLTVTSAQKNPTAFYLCASTTWSRVNTEAFFGQGTRLTVV.

In its sample, this clonotype was seen a few times. V and J are TRBV7-8 and TRBJ1-1; D is ambiguous. Germline CDR1 and CDR2: SGHVS and FQNEAQ. The CDR3 covers 14 residues. The V end was cut by 4 bases, the J end by 3 bases, with 12 bases between. The CDR3 protein is CASSYQAGYTEAFF. CDR3 bases: TGTGCCAGCAGCTACCAGGCGGGTTACACTGAAGCTTTCTTT.

This clonotype showed up just a few times. The genes are TRBV7-2 and TRBJ1-2, with a weak D call TRBD1 (5 bases). The CDR3 is 15 residues long. CDR1 is SGHTA and CDR2 is FQGNSA in the germline V gene. V was cut by 5 bases and J by 6 bases, with 19 bases left in between. CDR3 in DNA: TGTGCCAGCAGCGCCAGACTTGGGGGAAGGGATGGCTACACCTTC. Translated: CASSARLGGRDGYTF.

The table lists this clonotype with a few counts. This sequence joins TRBV20-1 and TRBJ2-5; a weak D match, TRBD2 (6 bases). Germline CDR1 reads DFQATT; CDR2 reads SNEGSKA (reference sequence). CDR3 size: 18 residues. The CDR3: CSVFGVRWGVSGQETQYF. Here the CDR3 DNA reads TGCAGCGTGTTTGGAGTGAGGTGGGGGGTTAGCGGCCAAGAGACCCAGTACTTC.

This clonotype was recorded a few times. The CDR3 sequence is CASSLNRGLNEQYF. The CDR3 DNA reads TGTGCCAGCAGTTTAAACAGGGGGCTAAACGAGCAGTACTTC. This chain uses TRBV27 with TRBJ2-7; TRBD1 matches at 9 bases. Germline V lookup: CDR1 MNHEY, CDR2 SMNVEV (reference sequence). V shed 2 bases and J 5 bases; nucleotides not matched to a gene: 4. CDR3 length equals 14 residues.

At least ten counts were recorded for this clonotype. The V call is TRBV7-9, the J call TRBJ2-1, with 7 bases fitting TRBD2. Germline V gene sequence: CDR1 SEHNR, CDR2 FQNEAQ (reference sequence). CDR3 size: 19 residues. With 4 bases clipped from V and 7 bases from J, the junction kept 22 bases outside the gene matches. CDR3 bases: TGTGCCAGCAGCTCCAAAGGAGGTAGGGAGGGCAGGGACGGAAATGAGCAGTTCTTC. It codes for CASSSKGGREGRDGNEQFF.